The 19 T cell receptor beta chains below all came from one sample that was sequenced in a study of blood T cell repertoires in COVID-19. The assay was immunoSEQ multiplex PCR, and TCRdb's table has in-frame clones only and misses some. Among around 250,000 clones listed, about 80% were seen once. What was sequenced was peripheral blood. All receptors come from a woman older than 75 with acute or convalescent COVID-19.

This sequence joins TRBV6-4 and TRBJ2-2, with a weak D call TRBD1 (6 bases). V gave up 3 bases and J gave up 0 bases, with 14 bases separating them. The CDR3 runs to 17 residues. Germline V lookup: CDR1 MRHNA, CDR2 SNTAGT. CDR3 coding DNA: TGTGCCAGCAGTGAATTTGGGGGCCACGCGAACACCGGGGAGCTGTTTTTT. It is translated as CASSEFGGHANTGELFF.

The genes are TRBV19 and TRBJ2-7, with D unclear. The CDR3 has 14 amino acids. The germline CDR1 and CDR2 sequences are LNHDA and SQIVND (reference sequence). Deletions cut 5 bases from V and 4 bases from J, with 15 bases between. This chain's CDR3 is CASSSLTVLYEQYF. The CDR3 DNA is TGTGCCAGTAGTTCGCTAACCGTGCTATACGAGCAGTACTTC.

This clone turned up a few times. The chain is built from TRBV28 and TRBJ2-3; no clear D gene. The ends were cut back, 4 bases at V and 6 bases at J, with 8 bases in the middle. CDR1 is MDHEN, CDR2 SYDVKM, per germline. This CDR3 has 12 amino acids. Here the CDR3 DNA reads TGTGCCAGCAGTTCTCCTACGGATACGCAGTATTTT. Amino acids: CASSSPTDTQYF.

The DNA of the CDR3 is TGTGCCAGCAGCATGAGACAGGCCGTCTCGGAAAAACTGTTTTTT. It specifies CASSMRQAVSEKLFF. The chain joins TRBV3-1 (or the pseudogene TRBV3-2) to TRBJ1-4; TRBD1 is a possible D gene (6 bases). Germline CDR1 and CDR2: LGHDT and YNNKEL (reference sequence). V lost 5 bases, J lost 8 bases, and 18 bases lay in between. The CDR3 sequence is 15 residues long.

Written as DNA, the CDR3 is TGTGCCAGCAGTTTCGACAGGGGGTATTCACCCCTCCACTTT. This gives the protein CASSFDRGYSPLHF. The genes are TRBV6-5 and TRBJ1-6; 9 bases are shared with TRBD1. CDR3 length: 14 amino acids. The germline V gene encodes CDR1 MNHEY and CDR2 SVGAGI. The J segment lost 8 bases and the V segment lost 4 bases, leaving 3 bases of the junction unmatched.

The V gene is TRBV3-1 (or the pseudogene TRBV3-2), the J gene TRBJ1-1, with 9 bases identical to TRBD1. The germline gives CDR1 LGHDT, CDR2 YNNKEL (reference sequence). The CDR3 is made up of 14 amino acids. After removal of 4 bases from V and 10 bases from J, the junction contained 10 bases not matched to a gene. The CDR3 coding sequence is TGTGCCAGCAGCCTATTGGGGCCGGGACAGGGAGCTTTCTTT. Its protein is CASSLLGPGQGAFF.

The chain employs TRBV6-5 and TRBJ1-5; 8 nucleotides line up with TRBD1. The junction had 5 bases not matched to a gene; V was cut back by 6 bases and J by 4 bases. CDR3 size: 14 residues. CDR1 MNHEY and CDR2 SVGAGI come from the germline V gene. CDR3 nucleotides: TGTGCCAGCAGCTATGACAGGGGAAATCAGCCCCAGCATTTT. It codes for CASSYDRGNQPQHF.

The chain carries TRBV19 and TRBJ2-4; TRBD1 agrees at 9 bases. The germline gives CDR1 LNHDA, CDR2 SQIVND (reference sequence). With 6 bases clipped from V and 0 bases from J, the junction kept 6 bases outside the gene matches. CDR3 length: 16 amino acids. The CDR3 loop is CASSPRDRVAKNIQYF. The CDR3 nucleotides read TGTGCCAGTAGCCCCCGGGACAGGGTAGCCAAAAACATTCAGTACTTC.

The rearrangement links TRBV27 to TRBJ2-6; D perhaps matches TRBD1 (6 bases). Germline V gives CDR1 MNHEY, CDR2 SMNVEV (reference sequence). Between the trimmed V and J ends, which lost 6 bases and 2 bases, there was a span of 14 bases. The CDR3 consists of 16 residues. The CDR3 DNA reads TGTGCCAGCAGGGAACAGGGTATGGCTGGGGCCAACGTCCTGACTTTC. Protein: CASREQGMAGANVLTF.

In nucleotides, the CDR3 is TGCGCCAGCAGCCAAGATGTTTCTAGCGGGGTCCTCAATGAGCAGTTCTTC. This translates into CASSQDVSSGVLNEQFF. The V and J genes are TRBV4-3 and TRBJ2-1; TRBD2 matches at 9 bases. Germline-derived CDR1 and CDR2 are LGHNA and YSLEER. The CDR3 totals 17 residues. V dropped 0 bases and J dropped 6; count of bases not matched to a gene: 9.

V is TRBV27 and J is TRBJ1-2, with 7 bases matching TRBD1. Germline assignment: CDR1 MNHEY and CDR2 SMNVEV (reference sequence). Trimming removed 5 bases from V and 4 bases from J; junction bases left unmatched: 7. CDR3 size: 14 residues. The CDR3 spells CASSPGQATYGYTF. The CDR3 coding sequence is TGTGCCAGCAGTCCCGGACAGGCAACCTATGGCTACACCTTC.

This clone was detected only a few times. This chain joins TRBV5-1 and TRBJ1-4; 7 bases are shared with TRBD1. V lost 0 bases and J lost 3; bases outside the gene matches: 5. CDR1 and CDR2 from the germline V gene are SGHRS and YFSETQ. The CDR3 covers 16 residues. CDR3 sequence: CASSLGQGSANEKLFF. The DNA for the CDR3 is TGCGCCAGCAGCTTGGGACAGGGTTCGGCTAATGAAAAACTGTTTTTT.

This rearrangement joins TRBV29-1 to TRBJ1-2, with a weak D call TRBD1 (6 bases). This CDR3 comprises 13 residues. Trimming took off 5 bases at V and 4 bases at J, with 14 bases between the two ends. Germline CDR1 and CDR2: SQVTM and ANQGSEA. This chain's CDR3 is CSVPAGAIYGYTF. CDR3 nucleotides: TGCAGCGTTCCTGCAGGGGCCATCTATGGCTACACCTTC.

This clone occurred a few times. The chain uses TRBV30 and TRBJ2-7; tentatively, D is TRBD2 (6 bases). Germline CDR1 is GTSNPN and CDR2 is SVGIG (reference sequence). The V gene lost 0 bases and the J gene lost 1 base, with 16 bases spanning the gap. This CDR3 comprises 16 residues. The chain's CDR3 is CAWSVGSGSVSYEQYF. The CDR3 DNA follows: TGTGCCTGGAGTGTAGGGAGCGGGTCGGTTTCCTACGAGCAGTACTTC.

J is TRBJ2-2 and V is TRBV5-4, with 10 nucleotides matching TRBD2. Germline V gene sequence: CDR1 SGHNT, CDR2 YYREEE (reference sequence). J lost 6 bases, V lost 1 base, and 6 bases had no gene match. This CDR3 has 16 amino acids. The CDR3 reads CASSLPKRGGPGELFF. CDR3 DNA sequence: TGTGCCAGCAGCTTGCCAAAGCGGGGGGGCCCCGGGGAGCTGTTTTTT.

CDR3 sequence: CASSSTGGRETQYF. DNA for the CDR3: TGTGCCAGCAGCAGTACAGGGGGCAGAGAGACCCAGTACTTC. The J gene is TRBJ2-5, the V gene TRBV5-6, with 9 bases that match TRBD1. This CDR3 contains 14 residues. V shed 4 bases, J shed 4 bases, and the junction held 5 bases outside the gene matches. CDR1 is SGHDT, CDR2 YYEEEE, per germline.

In nucleotides, the CDR3 is TGTGCCAGCAGCCGACAGGTTCGGGAAAAACTGTTTTTT. Protein sequence: CASSRQVREKLFF. The J gene is TRBJ1-4, the V gene TRBV7-8, with D possibly being TRBD1 (6 bases). Trimming removed 5 bases from V and 8 bases from J, with 12 bases in between. The CDR3 runs 13 residues. Germline V gene data show CDR1 as SGHVS and CDR2 as FQNEAQ.

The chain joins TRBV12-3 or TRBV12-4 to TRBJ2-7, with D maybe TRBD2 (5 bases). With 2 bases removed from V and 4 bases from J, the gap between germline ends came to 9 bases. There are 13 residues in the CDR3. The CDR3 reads CASSLRGFYEQYF. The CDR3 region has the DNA TGTGCCAGCAGTTTAAGAGGGTTTTACGAGCAGTACTTC.

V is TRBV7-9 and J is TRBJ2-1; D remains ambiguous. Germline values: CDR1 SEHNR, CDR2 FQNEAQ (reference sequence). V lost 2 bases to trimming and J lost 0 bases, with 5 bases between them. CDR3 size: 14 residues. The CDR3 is CASSLTFSYNEQFF. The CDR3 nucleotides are TGTGCCAGCAGCTTAACTTTCTCCTACAATGAGCAGTTCTTC.